A selection of T cell receptor beta chains follows, all from one sample in a study of blood T cells in healthy people across ages. MiXCR, run by TCRdb on the 5' RACE reads, gives a single entry per CDR3 protein. The data hold 700,000 to 900,000 distinct CDR3 sequences, with roughly 50% observed a single time. Sequencing was carried out using blood. These receptors were collected from a man older than 75 in good health. CDR3s include the opening cysteine and the closing phenylalanine or tryptophan. Each record gives: CDR3 protein, CDR3 DNA, D gene, V gene, clone size, J gene. D genes are given only for firm matches. Some rows mark clone size as missing; the rest say once, few, many or name a class of expanded clone.

CDR3: CASRGGETNNEQFF
DNA: TGTGCCAGCAGGGGGGGGGAGACCAACAATGAGCAGTTCTTC
D: TRBD2
V: TRBV9
size: -
J: TRBJ2-1

CDR3: CASRKTGGLHNSPLHF
DNA: TGTGCCAGTAGGAAGACAGGGGGGTTACATAATTCACCCCTCCACTTT
D: TRBD1
V: TRBV28
size: -
J: TRBJ1-6

CDR3: CASSLGDRAIGYTF
DNA: TGCGCCAGCAGCTTGGGGGACAGGGCCATCGGCTACACCTTC
D: TRBD1
V: TRBV5-1
size: -
J: TRBJ1-2

CDR3: CSVEGRGGAFEQFF
DNA: TGCAGCGTTGAAGGGCGAGGAGGGGCCTTCGAGCAGTTCTTC
D: -
V: TRBV29-1
size: -
J: TRBJ2-1

CDR3: CASSWGETGGNYGYTF
DNA: TGTGCCAGCAGTTGGGGGGAGACAGGGGGTAACTATGGCTACACCTTC
D: TRBD1
V: TRBV28
size: -
J: TRBJ1-2

CDR3: CASSLASGGTDTQYF
DNA: TGTGCCAGCTCACTAGCGAGCGGGGGCACAGATACGCAGTATTTT
D: TRBD2
V: TRBV18
size: -
J: TRBJ2-3

CDR3: CSALTGTTNTGELFF
DNA: TGCAGTGCCCTTACCGGGACAACGAACACCGGGGAGCTGTTTTTT
D: -
V: TRBV20-1
size: -
J: TRBJ2-2

CDR3: CASSYSDVNPSEQYF
DNA: TGTGCCAGCAGTTACTCGGACGTAAACCCCTCCGAGCAGTACTTC
D: -
V: TRBV6-5
size: once
J: TRBJ2-7

CDR3: CSVATRGDEQYF
DNA: TGCAGCGTTGCGACACGCGGCGATGAGCAGTACTTC
D: -
V: TRBV29-1
size: -
J: TRBJ2-5

CDR3: CSAPLTQGLRGEQYF
DNA: TGCAGTGCTCCCCTCACCCAGGGGCTAAGAGGCGAGCAGTACTTC
D: -
V: TRBV20-1
size: -
J: TRBJ2-7

CDR3: CASSYMRTGYYGYTF
DNA: TGTGCCAGCAGTTACATGCGGACAGGGTACTATGGCTACACCTTC
D: TRBD1
V: TRBV6-5
size: few
J: TRBJ1-2